Shown below are 13 T cell receptor beta chains from a single sample sequenced in a study of cytomegalovirus exposure and HLA in healthy donors. PCR amplification relied on 60 Vbeta primers (plus 13 Jbeta primers). Some clones are missing from TCRdb's copy, which holds only in-frame ones; the method was immunoSEQ multiplex PCR. The sample carries approximately 150,000 clones, around 81% recorded once. Sequencing used PBMCs. The origin of the receptors is a woman aged 18-29 years in good health and CMV-seropositive.

The V gene is TRBV29-1, the J gene TRBJ2-3; D may be TRBD2 (5 bases). The CDR3 spans 18 residues. Germline lookup yields CDR1 SQVTM and CDR2 ANQGSEA. The V gene lost 7 bases and the J gene lost 1 base, with 27 bases spanning the gap. For the CDR3, the DNA is TGCAGCGCCCCACGCTGCGGGTTGATAGGTTGTGGCACAGATACGCAGTATTTT. This translates into CSAPRCGLIGCGTDTQYF.

This clone was found once. The V call is TRBV27, the J call TRBJ1-3; TRBD1 might be the D (5 bases). V lost 7 bases and J lost 2, with 6 bases in between. CDR3 size: 12 residues. The germline V gene has CDR1 MNHEY and CDR2 SMNVEV (reference sequence). The CDR3 bases are TGTGCCAGCAAGGGGCCTGGAAACACCATATATTTT. Its translation: CASKGPGNTIYF.

The CDR3 DNA reads TGTGCCAGCAGTTACGATGGGAGGAGCACAGATACGCAGTATTTT. Translating it yields CASSYDGRSTDTQYF. The chain links TRBV6-5 to TRBJ2-3, with D maybe TRBD2 (6 bases). V lost 2 bases, J lost 0 bases, and 9 bases lay in between. CDR3 length: 15 amino acids. The germline V gene encodes CDR1 MNHEY and CDR2 SVGAGI.

V is TRBV7-9 and J is TRBJ2-7; 9 bases are a match to TRBD1. The V and J ends lost 5 bases and 2 bases, in that order; junction bases with no gene match: 10. This CDR3 is built from 16 residues. CDR1 is SEHNR, CDR2 FQNEAQ, per germline (reference sequence). CDR3 amino acids: CASSPLSGTGTYEQYF. DNA for the CDR3: TGTGCCAGCAGCCCCCTCTCCGGGACAGGGACCTACGAGCAGTACTTC.

As DNA, the CDR3 is TGTGCCACGAGTCATAGCGGGGGCCTCTCCTACGAGCAGTACTTC. Its protein is CATSHSGGLSYEQYF. The chain is built from TRBV19 and TRBJ2-7; 9 nucleotides match TRBD2. Germline V gives CDR1 LNHDA, CDR2 SQIVND (reference sequence). The V gene end was trimmed by 10 bases and the J gene end by 0 bases; junction bases not matched to a gene: 10. The CDR3 covers 15 residues.

Comment on this clone: The junction does not match germline at one end; this may be a read error. This chain connects TRBV4-2 to TRBJ2-6; 7 bases align to TRBD1. This CDR3 contains 16 residues. Germline values: CDR1 LGHNA, CDR2 YNFKEQ. DNA for the CDR3: TGTGCCAGCAGCCAAGGGGACAGTGTTGGGGCCAACGGCCTGACTTTC. This translates into CASSQGDSVGANGLTF.

The J gene is TRBJ1-1, the V gene TRBV4-3; no definite D call. This CDR3 comprises 16 residues. The ends were cut back, 0 bases at V and 5 bases at J, with 16 bases in the middle. Germline CDR1 LGHNA, CDR2 YSLEER. CDR3 nucleotides: TGCGCCAGCAGCCAAGATGTGGACTACTGGTGGACTGAAGCTTTCTTT. As protein: CASSQDVDYWWTEAFF.

This clone was seen once. The V gene is TRBV6-5, the J gene TRBJ2-4; maybe TRBD2 (7 bases). The V gene lost 8 bases and the J gene lost 7 bases, with 15 bases spanning the gap. CDR1 is MNHEY and CDR2 is SVGAGI in the germline V gene. This CDR3 region has 13 residues. CDR3 nucleotides: TGTGCCAGCGGGAGGGGGGAGTGGAACATTCAGTACTTC. This encodes CASGRGEWNIQYF.

V and J are TRBV19 and TRBJ1-6; maybe TRBD1 (6 bases). The CDR3 contains 14 residues. CDR1 LNHDA and CDR2 SQIVND come from the germline V gene (reference sequence). Trimming shortened V by 8 bases and J by 9 bases, and 17 bases separated the two germline ends. CDR3 DNA: TGTGCCAGTCGCAGGACAGTGGGATTTTCACCCCTCCACTTT. Translation gives CASRRTVGFSPLHF.

This clone was picked up one time. V is TRBV7-9 and J is TRBJ1-1, with TRBD1 matching over 8 bases. This CDR3 comprises 12 residues. Germline CDR1 reads SEHNR; CDR2 reads FQNEAQ (reference sequence). V lost 5 bases and J lost 11; bases outside the gene matches: 7. CDR3 nucleotide sequence: TGTGCCAGCAGCCCGACAGGGGACAGGGCTTTCTTT. This codes for CASSPTGDRAFF. Looking up the rest from reference TRBV7-9 and TRBJ1-1 gives the full variable domain: DTGVSQNPRHKITKRGQNVTFRCDPISEHNRLYWYRQTLGQGPEFLTYFQNEAQLEKSRLLSDRFSAERPKGSFSTLEIQRTEQGDSAMYLCASSPTGDRAFFGQGTRLTVV.

V gene TRBV7-2 combines with J gene TRBJ2-7; 11 nucleotides line up with TRBD2. CDR1 and CDR2 from the germline V gene are SGHTA and FQGNSA. The trim removed 2 bases at V and 0 bases at J, leaving 9 bases unmatched. The CDR3 covers 18 residues. The CDR3 here is CASSLWSSGGLLSYEQYF. The CDR3 DNA reads TGTGCCAGCAGCTTATGGTCTAGCGGGGGGCTACTCTCCTACGAGCAGTACTTC. The whole variable domain, remainder taken from reference TRBV7-2 and TRBJ2-7, is GAGVSQSPSNKVTEKGKDVELRCDPISGHTALYWYRQSLGQGLEFLIYFQGNSAPDKSGLPSDRFSAERTGGSVSTLTIQRTQQEDSAVYLCASSLWSSGGLLSYEQYFGPGTRLTVT.

This rearrangement joins TRBV5-5 to TRBJ1-2, with D possibly TRBD1 on 6 matching bases. The CDR3 runs 13 residues. CDR1 and CDR2 (germline): SGHKS, YYEKEE (reference sequence). The ends were cut back, 2 bases at V and 7 bases at J, with 12 bases in the middle. This chain's CDR3 is CASSFAGDSGYTF. The DNA of the CDR3 is TGTGCCAGCAGCTTCGCAGGGGATAGTGGCTACACCTTC.

The rearrangement links TRBV10-2 to TRBJ2-3; 16 nucleotides align to TRBD2. In germline, CDR1 is WSHSY, CDR2 SAAADI. V was clipped by 8 bases and J by 5 bases; unmatched bases: 7. This CDR3 has 16 amino acids. DNA of the CDR3: TGCGCCAGCTCGGGACTAGCGGGGGGGCATGGAGATACGCAGTATTTT. This sequence encodes CASSGLAGGHGDTQYF.